Sequencing of this T cell receptor beta chain was carried out in a study of CD8 T cells in Susac syndrome. Germline CDR1 and CDR2: MDHEN and SYDVKM. The CDR3 spans 13 residues. The ends were cut back, 4 bases at V and 5 bases at J, with 12 bases in the middle. Study-wide points: The TCR sequencing and HLA analysis in the study involved a relatively small number of individuals, as the study acknowledged.

After extraction with the RNeasy kit, about 0.45 to 1 ug of the RNA was reverse transcribed using random hexamers. immunoSEQ multiplex PCR amplified TCR beta CDR3 across 54 Vbeta, 13 Jbeta. TCRdb recomputed calls from the immunoSEQ multiplex PCR reads with MiXCR, one row per CDR3 protein. The data contain 250,000 to 300,000 distinct CDR3 sequences, about 82% of them singletons. Details on this clonotype: The antigen remains undetermined.

From blood CD8+ and CD4+ T cells, the TCR beta chain was sequenced. TEMRA cells were FACS-enriched and CD8+ and CD4+ T cells negatively isolated. The TCR was taken from a human donor with multiple sclerosis. This chain uses TRBV28 with TRBJ2-7, with D perhaps given as TRBD1 or TRBD2 (6 bases each). The specimen was CD8+ T cells from PBMCs. Here the CDR3 DNA reads TGTGCCAGCAGTTGGGGGGCCGGCAACGAGCAGTACTTC. Its translation: CASSWGAGNEQYF.